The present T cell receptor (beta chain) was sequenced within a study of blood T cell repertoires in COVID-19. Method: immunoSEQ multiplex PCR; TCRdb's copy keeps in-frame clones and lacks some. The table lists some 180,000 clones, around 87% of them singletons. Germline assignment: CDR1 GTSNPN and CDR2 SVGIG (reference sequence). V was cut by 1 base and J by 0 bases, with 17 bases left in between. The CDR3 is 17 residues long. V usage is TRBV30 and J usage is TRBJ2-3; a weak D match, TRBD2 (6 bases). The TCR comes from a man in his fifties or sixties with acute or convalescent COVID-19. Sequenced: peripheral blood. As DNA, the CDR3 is TGTGCCTGGAGTGGGTCGGGAGCGTTACTTAGCACAGATACGCAGTATTTT. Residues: CAWSGSGALLSTDTQYF.